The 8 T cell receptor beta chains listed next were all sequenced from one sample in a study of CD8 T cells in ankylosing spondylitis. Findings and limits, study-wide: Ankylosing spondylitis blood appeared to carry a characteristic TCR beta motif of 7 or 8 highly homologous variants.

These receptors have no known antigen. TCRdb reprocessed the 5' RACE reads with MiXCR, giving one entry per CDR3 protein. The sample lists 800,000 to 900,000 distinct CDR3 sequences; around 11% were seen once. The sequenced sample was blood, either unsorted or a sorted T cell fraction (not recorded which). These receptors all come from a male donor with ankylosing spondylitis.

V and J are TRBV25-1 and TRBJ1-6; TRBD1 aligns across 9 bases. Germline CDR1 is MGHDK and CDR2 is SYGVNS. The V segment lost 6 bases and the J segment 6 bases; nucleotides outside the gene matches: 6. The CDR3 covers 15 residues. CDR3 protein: CASRGTGRGNSPLHF. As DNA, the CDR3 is TGTGCCAGCAGGGGGACAGGGAGGGGTAATTCACCCCTCCACTTT.

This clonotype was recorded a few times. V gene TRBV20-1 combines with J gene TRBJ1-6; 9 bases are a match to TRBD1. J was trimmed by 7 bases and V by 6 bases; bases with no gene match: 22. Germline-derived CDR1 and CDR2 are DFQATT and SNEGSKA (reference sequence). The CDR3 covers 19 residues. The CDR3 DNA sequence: TGCAGTGCCCCAGTCCAACCGGGACAGGGAGATTTCAGGAATTCACCCCTCCACTTT. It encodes CSAPVQPGQGDFRNSPLHF.

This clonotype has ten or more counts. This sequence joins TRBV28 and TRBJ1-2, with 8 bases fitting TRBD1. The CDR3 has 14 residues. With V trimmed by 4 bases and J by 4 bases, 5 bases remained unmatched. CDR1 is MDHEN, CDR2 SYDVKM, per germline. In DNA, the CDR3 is TGTGCCAGCAGTTCAGGGGGCGCGGGCTATGGCTACACCTTC. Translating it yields CASSSGGAGYGYTF.

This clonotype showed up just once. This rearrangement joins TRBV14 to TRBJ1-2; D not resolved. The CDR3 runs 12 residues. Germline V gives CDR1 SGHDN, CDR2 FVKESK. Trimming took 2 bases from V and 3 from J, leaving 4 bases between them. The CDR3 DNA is TGTGCCAGCAGCCAAAATCACTATGGCTACACCTTC. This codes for CASSQNHYGYTF.

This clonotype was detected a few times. CDR3 coding DNA: TGCAGTGCTAGGAAGGGCCGAGGTGAAGCTTTCTTT. It specifies CSARKGRGEAFF. J is TRBJ1-1 and V is TRBV20-1; the D is unclear. The V gene lost 3 bases and the J gene lost 7 bases, with 12 bases spanning the gap. CDR1 and CDR2 from the germline V gene are DFQATT and SNEGSKA (reference sequence). CDR3 length equals 12 residues.

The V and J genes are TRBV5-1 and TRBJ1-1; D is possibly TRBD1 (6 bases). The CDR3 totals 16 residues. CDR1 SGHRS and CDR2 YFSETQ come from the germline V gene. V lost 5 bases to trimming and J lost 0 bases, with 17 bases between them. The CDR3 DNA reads TGCGCCAGCAGACCGGGACAAACATCCATGAACACTGAAGCTTTCTTT. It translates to CASRPGQTSMNTEAFF.

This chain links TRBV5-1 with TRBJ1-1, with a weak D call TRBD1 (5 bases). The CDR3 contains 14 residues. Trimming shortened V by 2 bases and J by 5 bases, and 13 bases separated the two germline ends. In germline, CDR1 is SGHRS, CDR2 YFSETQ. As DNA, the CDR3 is TGCGCCAGCAGCTTTTCAGGGTTGAGGACTGAAGCTTTCTTT. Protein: CASSFSGLRTEAFF. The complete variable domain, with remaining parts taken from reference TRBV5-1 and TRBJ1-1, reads KAGVTQTPRYLIKTRGQQVTLSCSPISGHRSVSWYQQTPGQGLQFLFEYFSETQRNKGNFPGRFSGRQFSNSRSEMNVSTLELGDSALYLCASSFSGLRTEAFFGQGTRLTVV.

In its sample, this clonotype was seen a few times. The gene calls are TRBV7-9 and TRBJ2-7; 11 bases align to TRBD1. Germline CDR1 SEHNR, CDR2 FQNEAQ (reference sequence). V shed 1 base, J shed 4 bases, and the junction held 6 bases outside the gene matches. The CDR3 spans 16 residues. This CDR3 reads CASSLVGQGATYEQYF. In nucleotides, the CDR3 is TGTGCCAGCAGCTTAGTAGGACAGGGGGCGACGTACGAGCAGTACTTC.